These 27 T cell receptor beta chains originate from one sample sequenced in a study of blood T cell repertoires in COVID-19. The protocol was immunoSEQ multiplex PCR, while the TCRdb copy is restricted to in-frame clones and leaves out a portion. This table holds about 400,000 clones, roughly 90% found once. Input material: PBMCs or T cells enriched from blood (not recorded which). Source of these receptors: a woman in her thirties or forties with acute COVID-19.

The sample holds a few counts of this clone. This chain links TRBV29-1 with TRBJ1-2; 7 positions match TRBD1. V was pared by 4 bases and J by 8 bases, with 7 bases of the junction left unmatched. Per the germline V gene, CDR1 is SQVTM and CDR2 is ANQGSEA. This CDR3 comprises 12 residues. The CDR3 DNA reads as TGCAGCGTTGTGACAGGGTTAAGCGGCTACACCTTC. This codes for CSVVTGLSGYTF.

The chain employs TRBV19 and TRBJ1-1; 8 positions agree with TRBD1. CDR3 length equals 14 residues. The V and J ends lost 6 bases and 5 bases, in that order; junction bases with no gene match: 8. Germline-derived CDR1 and CDR2 are LNHDA and SQIVND (reference sequence). This chain's CDR3 is CASRFRTGMTEAFF. CDR3 DNA: TGTGCCAGTAGATTCCGGACAGGGATGACTGAAGCTTTCTTT.

The genes are TRBV3-1 (or the pseudogene TRBV3-2) and TRBJ2-7; 10 nucleotides align to TRBD2. The germline V gene has CDR1 LGHDT and CDR2 YNNKEL (reference sequence). Trimming took 5 bases from V and 4 from J; bases not matched to a gene: 8. The CDR3 length is 15 residues. CDR3 protein: CASSSQSGGGYEQYF. The CDR3 DNA sequence: TGTGCCAGCAGCAGTCAGAGCGGGGGGGGGTACGAGCAGTACTTC.

The chain links TRBV27 to TRBJ2-5, with TRBD1 matching over 10 bases. The junction had 0 bases not matched to a gene; V was cut back by 3 bases and J by 2 bases. From germline, CDR1 is MNHEY and CDR2 SMNVEV (reference sequence). The CDR3 runs to 14 residues. The CDR3: CASSLDRGQETQYF. CDR3 DNA sequence: TGTGCCAGCAGTTTGGACAGGGGGCAAGAGACCCAGTACTTC.

The V and J genes are TRBV7-9 and TRBJ2-2; 9 positions agree with TRBD2. Trimming cost V 3 bases and J 4 bases; bases outside gene matches: 3. The CDR3 sequence is 15 residues long. CDR1 SEHNR and CDR2 FQNEAQ come from the germline V gene (reference sequence). CDR3 sequence: CASSFSGGITGELFF. DNA for the CDR3: TGTGCCAGCAGCTTTAGCGGGGGAATCACCGGGGAGCTGTTTTTT. Together with reference TRBV7-9 and TRBJ2-2, the CDR3 gives the full variable domain: DTGVSQNPRHKITKRGQNVTFRCDPISEHNRLYWYRQTLGQGPEFLTYFQNEAQLEKSRLLSDRFSAERPKGSFSTLEIQRTEQGDSAMYLCASSFSGGITGELFFGEGSRLTVL.

The chain links TRBV19 to TRBJ1-1; tentatively, D is TRBD1 (5 bases). Trimming left V 1 base short and J 2 bases short, with 11 bases between. This CDR3 contains 15 residues. Looked up from germline, CDR1 is LNHDA and CDR2 is SQIVND (reference sequence). In DNA form, the CDR3 reads TGTGCCAGTAGTATAGTAGCCAGGGCAAACACTGAAGCTTTCTTT. Protein sequence: CASSIVARANTEAFF.

J is TRBJ1-1 and V is TRBV30, with D possibly TRBD1 on 6 matching bases. CDR3 size: 12 residues. CDR1 and CDR2 from the germline V gene are GTSNPN and SVGIG (reference sequence). V lost 3 bases to trimming and J lost 7 bases, with 12 bases between them. CDR3 sequence (DNA): TGTGCCTGGAGCGAGACAGGCGATGAAGCTTTCTTT. It encodes CAWSETGDEAFF.

The chain employs TRBV19 and TRBJ2-7; a weak D match, TRBD2 (5 bases). Germline values: CDR1 LNHDA, CDR2 SQIVND (reference sequence). The CDR3 totals 13 residues. Trimming took 5 bases from V and 2 from J, leaving 10 bases between them. The CDR3 spells CASSSRRTYEQYF. The CDR3 bases are TGTGCCAGTAGTTCCCGGAGGACCTACGAGCAGTACTTC. Supplemented by reference TRBV19 and TRBJ2-7, the full variable domain reads DGGITQSPKYLFRKEGQNVTLSCEQNLNHDAMYWYRQDPGQGLRLIYYSQIVNDFQKGDIAEGYSVSREKKESFPLTVTSAQKNPTAFYLCASSSRRTYEQYFGPGTRLTVT.

The gene calls are TRBV6-1 and TRBJ2-5, with D uncertain. Trimming left V 2 bases short and J 4 bases short, with 5 bases between. From germline, CDR1 is MNHNS and CDR2 SASEGT. This CDR3 contains 12 residues. CDR3 loop: CASSETGETQYF. In DNA form, the CDR3 reads TGTGCCAGCAGTGAAACCGGAGAGACCCAGTACTTC.

V usage is TRBV7-2 and J usage is TRBJ1-2; TRBD1 matches at 8 bases. J was trimmed by 5 bases and V by 4 bases; bases with no gene match: 9. The CDR3 contains 15 residues. Germline V gives CDR1 SGHTA, CDR2 FQGNSA. Here the CDR3 reads CASSSYRGTTYGYTF. Here the CDR3 DNA reads TGTGCCAGCAGCTCCTACAGGGGGACGACTTATGGCTACACCTTC. Drawing the rest from reference TRBV7-2 and TRBJ1-2, the complete variable domain is GAGVSQSPSNKVTEKGKDVELRCDPISGHTALYWYRQSLGQGLEFLIYFQGNSAPDKSGLPSDRFSAERTGGSVSTLTIQRTQQEDSAVYLCASSSYRGTTYGYTFGSGTRLTVV.

The J gene is TRBJ1-3, the V gene TRBV4-1, with no clear D. Germline V lookup: CDR1 MGHRA, CDR2 YSYEKL. The CDR3 spans 16 residues. V gave up 5 bases and J gave up 0 bases, with 14 bases separating them. The CDR3 loop is CASSSHPGSSGNTIYF. CDR3 DNA: TGCGCCAGCAGCTCTCATCCCGGGTCCTCTGGAAACACCATATATTTT.

This chain connects TRBV19 to TRBJ1-1; no definite D call. CDR1 is LNHDA, CDR2 SQIVND, per germline (reference sequence). With 6 bases removed from V and 4 bases from J, the gap between germline ends came to 15 bases. CDR3 length: 14 residues. The CDR3 DNA follows: TGTGCCAGTAGGCCAGGTTTCCGAAGCACTGAAGCTTTCTTT. This gives the protein CASRPGFRSTEAFF.

The rearrangement links TRBV7-9 to TRBJ1-5; TRBD1 might be the D (5 bases). CDR3 size: 17 residues. Germline V CDR1 and CDR2: SEHNR, FQNEAQ (reference sequence). V gave up 4 bases and J gave up 1 base, with 17 bases separating them. Written as DNA, the CDR3 is TGTGCCAGCAGCTCAGATCAGGGCATGGAAAGCAATCAGCCCCAGCATTTT. Translating it yields CASSSDQGMESNQPQHF.

Ten or more counts support this clone. This chain links TRBV5-1 with TRBJ1-5, with D perhaps TRBD1 (6 bases). V was trimmed by 1 base and J by 2 bases, leaving 13 bases between them. From germline, CDR1 is SGHRS and CDR2 YFSETQ. CDR3 size: 16 residues. This chain's CDR3 is CASSLLGGDGNQPQHF. DNA of the CDR3: TGCGCCAGCAGCTTGTTAGGGGGTGATGGCAATCAGCCCCAGCATTTT.

In this sample, this clone turned up a few times. The rearrangement uses TRBV19 and TRBJ2-5; a possible D gene is TRBD1 (6 bases). The germline gives CDR1 LNHDA, CDR2 SQIVND (reference sequence). The CDR3 loop spans 16 amino acids. V gave up 5 bases and J gave up 2 bases, with 18 bases separating them. The DNA for the CDR3 is TGTGCCAGTAGTGCCCTCAGGGGCCCTGGTCAAGAGACCCAGTACTTC. This codes for CASSALRGPGQETQYF. The variable domain in full, with the rest retrieved from reference TRBV19 and TRBJ2-5, is DGGITQSPKYLFRKEGQNVTLSCEQNLNHDAMYWYRQDPGQGLRLIYYSQIVNDFQKGDIAEGYSVSREKKESFPLTVTSAQKNPTAFYLCASSALRGPGQETQYFGPGTRLLVL.

This CDR3 reads CASSLSAYTLTGELFF. Here the CDR3 DNA reads TGTGCCAGCAGCTTGTCCGCTTACACCCTCACCGGGGAGCTGTTTTTT. The rearrangement links TRBV5-6 to TRBJ2-2; D is uncertain. V lost 1 base and J 4 bases, leaving 14 bases between the germline ends. The V gene's germline CDR1 is SGHDT and CDR2 YYEEEE. The CDR3 is 16 amino acids.

The V call is TRBV19, the J call TRBJ2-2; TRBD1 might be the D (5 bases). The germline V gene encodes CDR1 LNHDA and CDR2 SQIVND (reference sequence). CDR3 length: 16 residues. V was shortened by 5 bases and J by 4 bases, with 17 bases between the two germline ends. The DNA of the CDR3 is TGTGCCAGTAGTCGCCGGGTCAGTACAGGCACCGGGGAGCTGTTTTTT. As protein: CASSRRVSTGTGELFF.

This clone was recorded only once. The V and J genes are TRBV27 and TRBJ1-6, with D unresolved. The CDR3 sequence is 17 residues long. Germline-derived CDR1 and CDR2 are MNHEY and SMNVEV (reference sequence). Trimming took 5 bases from V and 0 from J, leaving 14 bases between them. Here the CDR3 DNA reads TGTGCCAGCAGTCCTAGACTCTCGAGCTCCTATAATTCACCCCTCCACTTT. This codes for CASSPRLSSSYNSPLHF.

The rearrangement uses TRBV18 and TRBJ1-5; no definite D call. Germline-derived CDR1 and CDR2 are KGHSH and LQKENI. CDR3 length: 18 residues. Trimming removed 3 bases from V and 4 bases from J, with 22 bases in between. This chain's CDR3 is CASSPNLGGFGENQPQHF. The CDR3 DNA reads TGTGCCAGCTCACCCAATCTCGGAGGGTTTGGGGAAAATCAGCCCCAGCATTTT.

This clone was seen repeatedly, ten times or more. The V gene is TRBV9, the J gene TRBJ2-3; D remains ambiguous. Trimming shortened V by 0 bases and J by 2 bases, and 10 bases separated the two germline ends. Germline CDR1 reads SGDLS; CDR2 reads YYNGEE. This CDR3 comprises 15 residues. The CDR3 DNA reads as TGTGCCAGCAGCGTAGGTGCTATAGTCACAGATACGCAGTATTTT. This encodes CASSVGAIVTDTQYF.

The chain recombines TRBV5-1 with TRBJ2-3; maybe TRBD1 (5 bases). V gave up 6 bases and J gave up 4 bases, with 9 bases separating them. CDR1 is SGHRS and CDR2 is YFSETQ in the germline V gene. There are 12 residues in the CDR3. The CDR3 here is CASNQGADTQYF. In nucleotides, the CDR3 is TGCGCCAGCAATCAGGGTGCAGATACGCAGTATTTT. The whole variable domain, filled in from reference TRBV5-1 and TRBJ2-3, reads KAGVTQTPRYLIKTRGQQVTLSCSPISGHRSVSWYQQTPGQGLQFLFEYFSETQRNKGNFPGRFSGRQFSNSRSEMNVSTLELGDSALYLCASNQGADTQYFGPGTRLTVL.

V usage is TRBV2 and J usage is TRBJ1-3, with TRBD1 as a possible D gene (5 bases). The germline V gene encodes CDR1 SNHLY and CDR2 FYNNEI. The CDR3 runs to 15 residues. Trimming took 6 bases from V and 3 from J, leaving 15 bases between them. The CDR3: CASRSEAGLGNTIYF. The DNA of the CDR3 is TGTGCCAGCAGGTCAGAGGCGGGGCTTGGAAACACCATATATTTT. The full variable domain, with the rest looked up from reference TRBV2 and TRBJ1-3, is EPEVTQTPSHQVTQMGQEVILRCVPISNHLYFYWYRQILGQKVEFLVSFYNNEISEKSEIFDDQFSVERPDGSNFTLKIRSTKLEDSAMYFCASRSEAGLGNTIYFGEGSWLTVV.

The V and J genes are TRBV3-1 (or the pseudogene TRBV3-2) and TRBJ1-1; perhaps TRBD1 as D (6 bases). The CDR3 consists of 13 residues. From germline, CDR1 is LGHDT and CDR2 YNNKEL (reference sequence). V was shortened by 4 bases and J by 4 bases, with 10 bases between the two germline ends. CDR3 bases: TGTGCCAGCAGCCGTCAGGGGACCACTGAAGCTTTCTTT. Its protein is CASSRQGTTEAFF.

The chain joins TRBV4-1 to TRBJ2-2; D perhaps matches TRBD1 (5 bases). Germline V gives CDR1 MGHRA, CDR2 YSYEKL. The length of the CDR3 is 19 residues. V lost 2 bases and J 1 base, leaving 20 bases between the germline ends. The CDR3 protein is CASSQWGSTTKKNTGELFF. CDR3 nucleotides: TGCGCCAGCAGCCAATGGGGCAGCACCACAAAAAAGAACACCGGGGAGCTGTTTTTT.

V gene TRBV5-1 combines with J gene TRBJ1-1; perhaps TRBD1 as D (6 bases). In germline, CDR1 is SGHRS, CDR2 YFSETQ. The germline V and J ends were trimmed by 4 bases and 4 bases, with 14 bases remaining between them. This CDR3 has 14 amino acids. In DNA, the CDR3 is TGCGCCAGCAGCAGTACAGGGTGGGCCACTGAAGCTTTCTTT. This encodes CASSSTGWATEAFF.

The chain combines TRBV12-3 or TRBV12-4 with TRBJ1-2; no clear D. V lost 5 bases and J 8 bases, leaving 15 bases between the germline ends. The CDR3 is 13 amino acids. CDR3 nucleotide sequence: TGTGCCAGCAGTGTGGGGTCACGAGGGGGCTACACCTTC. It yields the protein CASSVGSRGGYTF.

In DNA form, the CDR3 reads TGTGCCAGTAGTAACTGGGGGCGAAAGACCGGGGAGCTGTTTTTT. Amino acid sequence: CASSNWGRKTGELFF. The chain is built from TRBV19 and TRBJ2-2; weak D call: TRBD1 (6 bases). V lost 4 bases and J 5 bases, leaving 14 bases between the germline ends. CDR1 LNHDA and CDR2 SQIVND come from the germline V gene (reference sequence). This CDR3 spans 15 amino acids.